One sample yielded the 30 T cell receptor beta chains listed below, sequenced in a study of STAT5B mutations in CD4+ large granular lymphocyte leukemia. Profiling relied on immunoSEQ multiplex PCR, and the TCRdb table lists in-frame clones only, not all of them. The sample has approximately 34,000 clones, 72% seen once. The sequenced material came from CD4+ T cells from blood buffy coats. Receptors were obtained from a human donor in good health.

The V and J genes are TRBV11-2 and TRBJ1-4; TRBD1 is a possible D gene (6 bases). The V gene lost 3 bases and the J gene lost 2 bases, with 16 bases spanning the gap. The CDR3 spans 17 residues. The germline CDR1 and CDR2 sequences are SGHAT and FQNNGV. This CDR3 is CASSFGGPGLTNEKLFF. DNA of the CDR3: TGTGCCAGCAGCTTTGGGGGGCCAGGGTTGACTAATGAAAAACTGTTTTTT.

The rearrangement uses TRBV7-8 and TRBJ2-5, with 11 bases that match TRBD2. The CDR3 is 16 residues long. Germline CDR1 and CDR2: SGHVS and FQNEAQ. V trimming: 3 bases; J trimming: 5 bases; junction bases outside the gene matches: 8. The CDR3: CASSFLLAGAGETQYF. In nucleotides, the CDR3 is TGTGCCAGCAGCTTCTTACTAGCGGGGGCTGGGGAGACCCAGTACTTC. The whole variable domain, remainder taken from reference TRBV7-8 and TRBJ2-5, is GAGVSQSPRYKVAKRGQDVALRCDPISGHVSLFWYQQALGQGPEFLTYFQNEAQLDKSGLPSDRFFAERPEGSVSTLKIQRTQQEDSAVYLCASSFLLAGAGETQYFGPGTRLLVL.

The rearrangement joins TRBV14 to TRBJ2-2; D gene unclear. V dropped 0 bases and J dropped 1 base, with 3 bases sitting between them. Looked up from germline, CDR1 is SGHDN and CDR2 is FVKESK. The CDR3 contains 14 residues. Here the CDR3 DNA reads TGTGCCAGCAGCCAAGATAGGAACACCGGGGAGCTGTTTTTT. Its translation: CASSQDRNTGELFF.

This clone was found a few times. The chain couples TRBV19 to TRBJ1-2; possible D gene TRBD1, 5 bases. CDR1 LNHDA and CDR2 SQIVND come from the germline V gene (reference sequence). Trimming pared 5 bases from V and 13 bases from J, leaving 20 bases between. The CDR3 contains 13 residues. CDR3 nucleotides: TGTGCCAGTAGTTCCGCCGGGACCGAGTGGAGCACCTTC. Amino acid sequence: CASSSAGTEWSTF.

The rearrangement uses TRBV29-1 and TRBJ2-5; no definite D call. The length of the CDR3 is 11 residues. CDR1 is SQVTM, CDR2 ANQGSEA, per germline. With 4 bases removed from V and 2 bases from J, the gap between germline ends came to 5 bases. The CDR3 region is CSVVEQETQYF. The CDR3, as DNA: TGCAGCGTTGTGGAACAAGAGACCCAGTACTTC.

This chain joins TRBV11-3 and TRBJ2-2, with unresolved D. Germline V gene sequence: CDR1 SGHNT, CDR2 YENEEA. The V end was cut by 0 bases, the J end by 2 bases, with 4 bases between. The CDR3 sequence is 14 residues long. The CDR3 sequence is CASSLDYNTGELFF. CDR3 bases: TGTGCCAGCAGCTTAGATTACAACACCGGGGAGCTGTTTTTT.

CDR3 DNA sequence: TGTGCCAGCAGCCCGTTAGCGGGGGGGCCTAATGAGCAGTTCTTC. Its protein product is CASSPLAGGPNEQFF. The chain links TRBV7-2 to TRBJ2-1, with TRBD2 matching 11 bases. The CDR3 sequence is 15 residues long. Trimming cost V 5 bases and J 7 bases; bases outside gene matches: 7. The germline V gene has CDR1 SGHTA and CDR2 FQGNSA.

The genes are TRBV6-5 and TRBJ1-1; D gene unclear. V lost 2 bases and J lost 1, with 8 bases in between. The CDR3 extends over 14 amino acids. CDR1 and CDR2 from the germline V gene are MNHEY and SVGAGI. The CDR3 spells CASSYLDGNTEAFF. DNA of the CDR3: TGTGCCAGCAGTTACCTGGACGGGAACACTGAAGCTTTCTTT.

This chain connects TRBV13 to TRBJ2-5, with D possibly TRBD1 on 6 matching bases. This CDR3 has 14 residues. CDR1 and CDR2 (germline): PRHDT, FYEKMQ (reference sequence). Trimming took 0 bases from V and 2 from J, leaving 7 bases between them. The DNA for the CDR3 is TGTGCCAGCAGCTTAGGTCAGGGGCAAGAGACCCAGTACTTC. Translation gives CASSLGQGQETQYF.

This rearrangement joins TRBV6-5 to TRBJ1-2; the D gene is possibly TRBD1 (6 bases). Germline values: CDR1 MNHEY, CDR2 SVGAGI. The ends were cut back, 5 bases at V and 8 bases at J, with 18 bases in the middle. The CDR3 covers 14 residues. CDR3 sequence: CASSRVGGAYGYTF. CDR3 bases: TGTGCCAGCAGTCGCGTAGGGGGGGCCTACGGCTACACCTTC.

Note on this clone: Mismatch with germline at one junction end may stem from a read error. V gene TRBV2 combines with J gene TRBJ1-2; D remains ambiguous. The CDR3 runs 13 residues. Germline CDR1 and CDR2: SNHLY and FYNNEI. The CDR3 region has the DNA TGTGCCGGCAGTATCGGGGAGGGCTATGGCTACACCTTC. It is translated as CAGSIGEGYGYTF. The full variable domain, completed using reference TRBV2 and TRBJ1-2, is EPEVTQTPSHQVTQMGQEVILRCVPISNHLYFYWYRQILGQKVEFLVSFYNNEISEKSEIFDDQFSVERPDGSNFTLKIRSTKLEDSAMYFCAGSIGEGYGYTFGSGTRLTVV.

The chain combines TRBV2 with TRBJ1-2; no firm D call. CDR1 SNHLY and CDR2 FYNNEI come from the germline V gene. The length of the CDR3 is 14 residues. V lost 6 bases to trimming and J lost 4 bases, with 15 bases between them. DNA for the CDR3: TGTGCCAGCAGGTTCTCCCCATCTGGCTATGGCTACACCTTC. Translating gives CASRFSPSGYGYTF.

The CDR3 nucleotides read TGCGCCAGCAGTGAAGACGCTGCAGCAACTAATGAAAAACTGTTTTTT. Its translation is CASSEDAAATNEKLFF. This chain links TRBV5-1 with TRBJ1-4; D unclear. Trimming shortened V by 5 bases and J by 0 bases, and 14 bases separated the two germline ends. This CDR3 is 16 amino acids long. Germline values: CDR1 SGHRS, CDR2 YFSETQ.

This clone occurred a few times. The DNA for the CDR3 is TGTGCCAGCAGCCCGGGACAGGGAAATAGCAATCAGCCCCAGCATTTT. Translating gives CASSPGQGNSNQPQHF. The chain uses TRBV27 and TRBJ1-5; 9 nucleotides line up with TRBD1. Germline assignment: CDR1 MNHEY and CDR2 SMNVEV (reference sequence). The CDR3 sequence is 16 residues long. V lost 6 bases, J lost 0 bases, and 6 bases stayed unmatched.

The V and J genes are TRBV30 and TRBJ2-5, with D possibly being TRBD1 (6 bases). Germline V gene lookup returns CDR1 GTSNPN and CDR2 SVGIG (reference sequence). This CDR3 is 12 amino acids long. The CDR3 region has the DNA TGTGCTTTTGGGACAATACAAGAGACCCAGTACTTC. Protein product: CAFGTIQETQYF.

This clone was counted only a few times. The chain uses TRBV7-3 and TRBJ1-1; 9 nucleotides align to TRBD1. CDR1 is SGHTA, CDR2 FQGTGA, per germline. The CDR3 consists of 18 residues. V gave up 4 bases and J gave up 4 bases; unmatched junction bases: 16. The DNA of the CDR3 is TGTGCCAGCAGCTCCATCCCTGGGACAGGGTCATCGCGCACTGAAGCTTTCTTT. This gives the protein CASSSIPGTGSSRTEAFF.

The gene calls are TRBV5-1 and TRBJ1-1; no clear D. V gave up 2 bases and J gave up 1 base, with 9 bases separating them. The CDR3 totals 14 residues. Germline V gives CDR1 SGHRS, CDR2 YFSETQ. The CDR3 spells CASSFRERNTEAFF. The CDR3 DNA reads TGCGCCAGCAGCTTTCGCGAACGGAACACTGAAGCTTTCTTT.

This chain joins TRBV11-3 and TRBJ2-7; either TRBD1 or TRBD2 may supply D (5 bases each). The length of the CDR3 is 13 residues. The V gene's germline CDR1 is SGHNT and CDR2 YENEEA. V lost 2 bases and J 6 bases, leaving 11 bases between the germline ends. The CDR3 DNA is TGTGCCAGCAGCTTAATAGCAGGGAGCGAGCAGTACTTC. Translation: CASSLIAGSEQYF.

This clone came up a few times. The CDR3 region is CASSARDPGTDTQYF. The DNA for the CDR3 is TGTGCCAGCAGCGCCCGGGACCCTGGGACAGATACGCAGTATTTT. The chain joins TRBV6-5 to TRBJ2-3; D possibly matches TRBD1 or TRBD2 (5 bases each). The CDR3 is made up of 15 amino acids. Germline V gene lookup returns CDR1 MNHEY and CDR2 SVGAGI. Trimming left V 6 bases short and J 3 bases short, with 16 bases between.

The chain joins TRBV2 to TRBJ2-5; 8 nucleotides agree with TRBD2. The CDR3 has 15 residues. The ends lost 4 bases at V and 0 bases at J; junction bases unmatched: 4. The germline V gene encodes CDR1 SNHLY and CDR2 FYNNEI. The CDR3 loop reads CASSAGGAYQETQYF. In nucleotides, the CDR3 is TGTGCCAGCAGTGCGGGAGGGGCGTACCAAGAGACCCAGTACTTC. Based on the CDR3 plus reference TRBV2 and TRBJ2-5, the full variable domain is EPEVTQTPSHQVTQMGQEVILRCVPISNHLYFYWYRQILGQKVEFLVSFYNNEISEKSEIFDDQFSVERPDGSNFTLKIRSTKLEDSAMYFCASSAGGAYQETQYFGPGTRLLVL.

The rearrangement uses TRBV27 and TRBJ2-7; the D is unclear. The CDR3 contains 12 residues. The germline V gene encodes CDR1 MNHEY and CDR2 SMNVEV (reference sequence). With 11 bases removed from V and 1 base from J, the gap between germline ends came to 12 bases. CDR3 coding DNA: TGTGCCTGCGGAGCTACGTCCTACGAGCAGTACTTC. Its protein product is CACGATSYEQYF.

This chain uses TRBV5-1 with TRBJ1-1; tentative D call: TRBD1 (6 bases). V lost 4 bases and J lost 4, with 14 bases in between. Per the germline V gene, CDR1 is SGHRS and CDR2 is YFSETQ. The CDR3 is 14 amino acids. This chain's CDR3 is CASSSLEGVTEAFF. CDR3 nucleotide sequence: TGCGCCAGCAGCAGCTTGGAGGGGGTCACTGAAGCTTTCTTT.

This clone was counted only a few times. The chain has TRBV15 and TRBJ1-1; TRBD1 agrees at 7 bases. Germline loops: CDR1 LNHNV, CDR2 YYDKDF (reference sequence). The CDR3 is 13 residues long. V lost 1 base, J lost 4 bases, and 0 bases stayed unmatched. CDR3 nucleotides: TGTGCCACCAGCAGAGGACAGGGCACTGAAGCTTTCTTT. This gives the protein CATSRGQGTEAFF.

This clone turned up a few times. The DNA for the CDR3 is TGTGCCACCAGCAGATGGGACAGTCCAGACCCTGAAGCTTTCTTT. Residues: CATSRWDSPDPEAFF. The rearrangement uses TRBV15 and TRBJ1-1, with 7 positions matching TRBD1. Germline CDR1 LNHNV, CDR2 YYDKDF (reference sequence). There are 15 residues in the CDR3. V was clipped by 2 bases and J by 6 bases; unmatched bases: 9.

The V and J genes are TRBV2 and TRBJ2-2, with TRBD1 as a possible D gene (5 bases). Germline CDR1 SNHLY, CDR2 FYNNEI. This CDR3 region has 14 residues. Trimming shortened V by 3 bases and J by 2 bases, and 7 bases separated the two germline ends. Here the CDR3 reads CASSETVNTGELFF. CDR3 nucleotide sequence: TGTGCCAGCAGTGAGACAGTTAACACCGGGGAGCTGTTTTTT. The variable domain in full, completed from reference TRBV2 and TRBJ2-2, reads EPEVTQTPSHQVTQMGQEVILRCVPISNHLYFYWYRQILGQKVEFLVSFYNNEISEKSEIFDDQFSVERPDGSNFTLKIRSTKLEDSAMYFCASSETVNTGELFFGEGSRLTVL.

This clone was detected a few times. V and J are TRBV5-1 and TRBJ2-7, with D tentatively TRBD1 or TRBD2 (5 bases each). V lost 0 bases and J 0 bases, leaving 7 bases between the germline ends. The CDR3 has 14 residues. The germline CDR1 and CDR2 sequences are SGHRS and YFSETQ. The CDR3 reads CASSLAGTSYEQYF. Here the CDR3 DNA reads TGCGCCAGCAGCTTGGCAGGGACCTCCTACGAGCAGTACTTC. The whole variable domain, filled in from reference TRBV5-1 and TRBJ2-7, reads KAGVTQTPRYLIKTRGQQVTLSCSPISGHRSVSWYQQTPGQGLQFLFEYFSETQRNKGNFPGRFSGRQFSNSRSEMNVSTLELGDSALYLCASSLAGTSYEQYFGPGTRLTVT.

This clone occurred a few times. The chain has TRBV7-2 and TRBJ2-2; TRBD2 aligns across 13 bases. The CDR3 has 18 amino acids. In germline, CDR1 is SGHTA, CDR2 FQGNSA. V dropped 4 bases and J dropped 1; count of bases not matched to a gene: 6. The CDR3 reads CASSSPGLAGWNTGELFF. The CDR3 DNA is TGTGCCAGCAGCTCTCCGGGACTAGCGGGGTGGAACACCGGGGAGCTGTTTTTT.

The chain has TRBV2 and TRBJ2-7, with TRBD1 matching over 7 bases. The CDR3 extends over 13 amino acids. CDR1 is SNHLY and CDR2 is FYNNEI in the germline V gene. The V gene end was trimmed by 6 bases and the J gene end by 7 bases; junction bases not matched to a gene: 9. Written as DNA, the CDR3 is TGTGCCAGCAGCGACATCAGGGGGTTAGAGCAGTACTTC. Translating gives CASSDIRGLEQYF.

The chain uses TRBV9 and TRBJ2-4; weak D call: TRBD2 (5 bases). This CDR3 comprises 16 residues. The germline V gene encodes CDR1 SGDLS and CDR2 YYNGEE. The germline V and J ends were trimmed by 5 bases and 1 base, with 16 bases remaining between them. CDR3 region: CASSEGLLLAKNIQYF. The CDR3 bases are TGTGCCAGCAGTGAGGGCTTACTGCTGGCCAAAAACATTCAGTACTTC. Full variable domain (outside the CDR3, taken from reference TRBV9 and TRBJ2-4): DSGVTQTPKHLITATGQRVTLRCSPRSGDLSVYWYQQSLDQGLQFLIQYYNGEERAKGNILERFSAQQFPDLHSELNLSSLELGDSALYFCASSEGLLLAKNIQYFGAGTRLSVL.

Here the CDR3 DNA reads TGCAGCGTTGGCGGGACAGGCTACTACAATGAGCAGTTCTTC. The encoded protein is CSVGGTGYYNEQFF. The V gene is TRBV29-1, the J gene TRBJ2-1, with 8 bases aligning to TRBD1. V shed 4 bases and J 3 bases; nucleotides not matched to a gene: 5. This CDR3 is built from 14 residues. Germline V gives CDR1 SQVTM, CDR2 ANQGSEA.